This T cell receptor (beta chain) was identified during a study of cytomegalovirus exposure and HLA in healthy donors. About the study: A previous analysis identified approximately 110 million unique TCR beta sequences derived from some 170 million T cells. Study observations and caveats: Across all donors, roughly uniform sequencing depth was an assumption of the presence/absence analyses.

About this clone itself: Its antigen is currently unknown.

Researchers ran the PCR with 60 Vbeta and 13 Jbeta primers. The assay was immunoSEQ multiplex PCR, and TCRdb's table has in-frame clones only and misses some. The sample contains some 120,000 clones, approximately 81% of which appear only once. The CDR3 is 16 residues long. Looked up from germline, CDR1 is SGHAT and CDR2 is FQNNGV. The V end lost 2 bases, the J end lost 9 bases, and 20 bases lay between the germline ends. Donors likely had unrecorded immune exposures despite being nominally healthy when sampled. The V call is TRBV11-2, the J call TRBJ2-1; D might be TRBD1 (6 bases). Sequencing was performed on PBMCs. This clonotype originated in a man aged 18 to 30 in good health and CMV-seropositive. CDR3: CASSLQSMTGPTEQFF. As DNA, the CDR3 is TGTGCCAGCAGCTTACAATCTATGACAGGCCCAACTGAGCAGTTCTTC.